Sequencing of this T cell receptor beta chain was carried out in a study of naive and memory T cell subsets. The V and J ends lost 1 base and 4 bases, in that order; junction bases with no gene match: 7. The CDR3 runs to 16 residues. Germline V lookup: CDR1 SGHTA, CDR2 FQGNSA. After CD4 positive bead selection, the CD4-negative fraction gave CD8 T cells. Notes on the study in general: A few larger clonotypes appeared in naive repertoires, especially CD8, possibly memory cells re-expressing CD45RA. Gini index rose across naive, CM, EM and EMRA in CD4 and CD8.

Two oligonucleotides, mixed equimolar, formed the beta constant-region primer covering TRBC1 and TRBC2. The ligated cDNA underwent four PCR rounds using SP2 and nested alpha and beta constant-region primers. The cDNA 3' end received a ligated single-stranded oligonucleotide carrying the SP2 primer and a 12-nucleotide UMI. TCRdb recomputed calls from the UMI-ligation and nested PCR reads with MiXCR, one row per CDR3 protein. The sample has over 110,000 distinct CDR3 sequences; about 20% are singletons. For this clonotype: The antigen is unknown.

The chain links TRBV7-2 to TRBJ2-7, with 10 nucleotides matching TRBD1. Material: naive CD8+ T cells from blood. The TCR sequence derives from a human donor in good health. The CDR3 is CASSLEATGGIYEQYF. The CDR3 bases are TGTGCCAGCAGCTTAGAGGCGACAGGGGGCATTTACGAGCAGTACTTC.